The present T cell receptor beta chain was sequenced within a study of CD8 T cells in Susac syndrome. The V and J ends lost 4 bases and 9 bases respectively, with 17 bases between them. The CDR3 length is 14 residues. Germline CDR1 and CDR2: SGHRS and YFSETQ. In this sample, this clonotype turned up once. RNA totalling roughly 0.45 to 1 ug underwent reverse transcription with random hexamers. TCRdb re-called the immunoSEQ multiplex PCR reads with MiXCR, one entry per CDR3 protein. The sample consists of some 120,000 distinct CDR3 sequences, around 96% of them appearing once. The chain employs TRBV5-1 and TRBJ2-1; weak D call: TRBD2 (6 bases). The clonotype comes from a human donor in good health. The sample taken for sequencing was CD4+ T cells from PBMCs. Here the CDR3 DNA reads TGCGCCAGCAGCCCCCAGCCGGGGGACGGTGAGCAGTTCTTC. This codes for CASSPQPGDGEQFF. The full variable domain, its missing parts supplied by reference TRBV5-1 and TRBJ2-1, is KAGVTQTPRYLIKTRGQQVTLSCSPISGHRSVSWYQQTPGQGLQFLFEYFSETQRNKGNFPGRFSGRQFSNSRSEMNVSTLELGDSALYLCASSPQPGDGEQFFGPGTRLTVL.